The entry below describes one T cell receptor beta chain. Its antigen is undetermined. The data were obtained in a study of OX40 agonist ivuxolimab in advanced cancers. Overall study context: The drug used for patients, ivuxolimab, was an agonistic anti-OX40 (CD134) antibody. Regarding the study as a whole: Among T cells, CD8+ cells averaged more expanded clones than CD4+ cells.

Sequencing used immunoSEQ multiplex PCR; TCRdb keeps in-frame clones, though not all of them. The sample contains about 90,000 clones, approximately 91% of which appear only once. Here the sequenced sample was CD4+ or CD8+ T cells sorted from blood, taken in a trial of the OX40 agonist ivuxolimab. The receptor comes from an adult with an advanced solid tumor such as melanoma, head and neck, liver or kidney cancer.

Here the CDR3 reads CASSTTQGSNQPQHF. In DNA form, the CDR3 reads TGTGCCAGTAGTACCACACAGGGGAGCAATCAGCCCCAGCATTTT. The chain couples TRBV19 to TRBJ1-5; 7 bases are shared with TRBD1. Germline values: CDR1 LNHDA, CDR2 SQIVND (reference sequence). The trim removed 4 bases at V and 1 base at J, leaving 4 bases unmatched. The CDR3 spans 15 residues.